Presented here are 26 T cell receptor beta chains from one specimen sequenced in a study of T cell repertoires in cytomegalovirus infection (dated by TCRdb to between 2019 and 2020). These receptors' antigens are unknown. The run used an Illumina HiSeq 1500. Starting from the raw public reads, TCRdb applied fastp trimming at Q25, assembled clones with MiXCR and retained in-frame beta chains. CDR3 protein duplicates are merged, each entry listing the most common genes and DNA. The sample profile shows hundreds of thousands of distinct CDR3 sequences; 30% to 40% of them were found once. The top ten clonotypes cover around a sixth of the sample. The intended sense of this specimen's treatment or condition label: in vitro stimulation with specific CMV peptide epitopes to enrich CMV-specific T cells. The sample here was cultured PBMCs, taken from culture after CMV antigen stimulation. The receptors come from a human donor in good health (CMV status not recorded). Some clones in this sample may be carry-over from other donors' samples.

This chain's CDR3 is CASSLDDRLAENTGELFF. The CDR3 DNA is TGTGCCAGCAGCTTAGACGATAGGCTAGCAGAAAACACCGGGGAGCTGTTTTTT. The chain carries TRBV11-3 and TRBJ2-2, with D tentatively TRBD2 (5 bases). CDR3 size: 18 residues. Trimming removed 0 bases from V and 2 bases from J, with 16 bases in between. Germline values: CDR1 SGHNT, CDR2 YENEEA.

V and J are TRBV7-6 and TRBJ2-5, with D possibly matching TRBD2 (6 bases). Germline V gene data show CDR1 as SGHVS and CDR2 as FNYEAQ. With 0 bases removed from V and 5 bases from J, the gap between germline ends came to 10 bases. There are 14 residues in the CDR3. The CDR3 DNA reads as TGTGCCAGCAGCTTAGCGCGGGGAGTCGAGACCCAGTACTTC. Amino acids: CASSLARGVETQYF.

The rearrangement joins TRBV25-1 to TRBJ1-1; unclear D gene. The V gene's germline CDR1 is MGHDK and CDR2 SYGVNS. Trimming left V 0 bases short and J 4 bases short, with 3 bases between. The length of the CDR3 is 12 residues. The CDR3 is CASSEYATEAFF. The CDR3 region has the DNA TGTGCCAGCAGTGAATATGCCACTGAAGCTTTCTTT.

This clonotype was recorded many times. V and J are TRBV7-2 and TRBJ1-2; weak D call: TRBD1 (6 bases). This CDR3 is built from 16 residues. CDR1 is SGHTA, CDR2 FQGNSA, per germline. The ends were cut back, 0 bases at V and 8 bases at J, with 19 bases in the middle. CDR3 sequence reads: CASSLATGGGQYGYTF. The CDR3 DNA sequence: TGTGCCAGCAGCTTAGCTACCGGGGGGGGACAATACGGCTACACCTTC. Filled out from reference TRBV7-2 and TRBJ1-2, the complete variable domain reads GAGVSQSPSNKVTEKGKDVELRCDPISGHTALYWYRQSLGQGLEFLIYFQGNSAPDKSGLPSDRFSAERTGGSVSTLTIQRTQQEDSAVYLCASSLATGGGQYGYTFGSGTRLTVV.

V usage is TRBV7-2 and J usage is TRBJ1-3, with D hard to call. Trimming took 5 bases from V and 9 from J, leaving 11 bases between them. CDR1 is SGHTA, CDR2 FQGNSA, per germline. The CDR3 runs to 12 residues. CDR3 sequence: CASSPPPGTIYF. The CDR3 coding sequence is TGTGCCAGCAGCCCCCCTCCCGGCACCATATATTTT. Filled out from reference TRBV7-2 and TRBJ1-3, the complete variable domain reads GAGVSQSPSNKVTEKGKDVELRCDPISGHTALYWYRQSLGQGLEFLIYFQGNSAPDKSGLPSDRFSAERTGGSVSTLTIQRTQQEDSAVYLCASSPPPGTIYFGEGSWLTVV.

This clonotype was detected a few times. This rearrangement joins TRBV20-1 to TRBJ2-3, with a weak D call TRBD2 (6 bases). The CDR3 has 14 residues. With 7 bases removed from V and 0 bases from J, the gap between germline ends came to 14 bases. Germline-derived CDR1 and CDR2 are DFQATT and SNEGSKA (reference sequence). The CDR3 bases are TGCAGTGTTCTCAGCGGGTCTAGCACAGATACGCAGTATTTT. Its translation: CSVLSGSSTDTQYF.

This clonotype was observed a few times. The V gene is TRBV5-1, the J gene TRBJ2-7, with TRBD2 matching 11 bases. Germline CDR1 reads SGHRS; CDR2 reads YFSETQ. V dropped 0 bases and J dropped 6; count of bases not matched to a gene: 5. The CDR3 loop spans 15 amino acids. In DNA form, the CDR3 reads TGCGCCAGCAGCTTGGAGATAGCGGGAGGGGGCGAGCAGTACTTC. Residues: CASSLEIAGGGEQYF. Complete variable domain (other parts from reference TRBV5-1 and TRBJ2-7): KAGVTQTPRYLIKTRGQQVTLSCSPISGHRSVSWYQQTPGQGLQFLFEYFSETQRNKGNFPGRFSGRQFSNSRSEMNVSTLELGDSALYLCASSLEIAGGGEQYFGPGTRLTVT.

The V call is TRBV29-1, the J call TRBJ2-2, with a tentative D call TRBD2 (6 bases). Germline V gene sequence: CDR1 SQVTM, CDR2 ANQGSEA. V lost 7 bases to trimming and J lost 5 bases, with 14 bases between them. The CDR3 extends over 13 amino acids. The DNA of the CDR3 is TGCAGCGGAAGTTTGGCGGGAACCGGGGAGCTGTTTTTT. Encoded protein: CSGSLAGTGELFF.

This clonotype was detected once. The V call is TRBV7-3, the J call TRBJ2-1, with 7 bases matching TRBD2. J lost 5 bases, V lost 5 bases, and 12 bases had no gene match. The CDR3 totals 16 residues. Per germline, CDR1 SGHTA and CDR2 FQGTGA. CDR3 amino acids: CASSRGHTSVNNEQFF. The CDR3, as DNA: TGTGCCAGCAGCCGGGGTCACACTAGCGTCAACAATGAGCAGTTCTTC.

There are a few counts of this clonotype. The chain is built from TRBV12-3 or TRBV12-4 and TRBJ2-3; no definite D call. The CDR3 runs to 15 residues. V gave up 5 bases and J gave up 1 base, with 13 bases separating them. This CDR3 reads CASSAGPTGTDTQYF. Here the CDR3 DNA reads TGTGCCAGCAGTGCCGGGCCTACCGGCACAGATACGCAGTATTTT.

A few counts support this clonotype. The V call is TRBV6-5, the J call TRBJ2-2; D gene uncertain. V was pared by 3 bases and J by 3 bases, with 8 bases between. Germline V gene data show CDR1 as MNHEY and CDR2 as SVGAGI. The CDR3 is made up of 14 amino acids. The CDR3 DNA reads TGTGCCAGCAGTTATGGGGTCGACACCGGGGAGCTGTTTTTT. Its translation: CASSYGVDTGELFF.

The chain employs TRBV6-2 or TRBV6-3 and TRBJ2-3; 9 nucleotides align to TRBD2. This CDR3 has 13 residues. The V gene's germline CDR1 is MNHEY and CDR2 SVGEGT. The junction had 4 bases not matched to a gene; V was cut back by 8 bases and J by 4 bases. As DNA, the CDR3 is TGTGCCAGCCGGACTAGCGCAGCAGATACGCAGTATTTT. It codes for CASRTSAADTQYF.

This clonotype came up once. For the CDR3, the DNA is TGTGCCAGCAGCTTGGCAGGGCTGTATTCACCCCTCCACTTT. Amino acid sequence: CASSLAGLYSPLHF. J is TRBJ1-6 and V is TRBV7-8; possible D gene TRBD1, 5 bases. This CDR3 is 14 amino acids long. Germline V lookup: CDR1 SGHVS, CDR2 FQNEAQ. Trimming removed 3 bases from V and 8 bases from J, with 11 bases in between.

The chain employs TRBV7-8 and TRBJ2-7; no clear D gene. The CDR3 sequence is 13 residues long. The germline CDR1 and CDR2 sequences are SGHVS and FQNEAQ. V was clipped by 0 bases and J by 7 bases, with 10 bases between them. The CDR3 reads CASSLALRREQYF. Here the CDR3 DNA reads TGTGCCAGCAGCTTAGCGCTCCGACGAGAGCAGTACTTC.

This clonotype has at least ten counts. The rearrangement links TRBV3-1 to TRBJ1-2; 7 nucleotides line up with TRBD1. The V gene end was trimmed by 4 bases and the J gene end by 6 bases; junction bases not matched to a gene: 8. The CDR3 runs to 14 residues. CDR1 is LGHDT, CDR2 YNNKEL, per germline (reference sequence). The CDR3 protein is CASSRPSGQDGYTF. CDR3 bases: TGTGCCAGCAGCCGGCCTTCAGGACAGGATGGCTACACCTTC.

This clonotype was detected a few times. This rearrangement joins TRBV6-5 to TRBJ1-1; the D is unclear. Between the trimmed V and J ends, which lost 2 bases and 1 base, there was a span of 5 bases. The CDR3 loop spans 13 amino acids. Germline V gene data show CDR1 as MNHEY and CDR2 as SVGAGI. CDR3 in amino acids: CASSYGKNTEAFF. The DNA of the CDR3 is TGTGCCAGCAGTTACGGTAAGAACACTGAAGCTTTCTTT.

The V call is TRBV7-2, the J call TRBJ2-7; 7 bases align to TRBD2. Germline V gives CDR1 SGHTA, CDR2 FQGNSA. The CDR3 loop spans 14 amino acids. V shed 5 bases, J shed 0 bases, and the junction held 4 bases outside the gene matches. CDR3 DNA: TGTGCCAGCAGCCCAGCGGGATTCTCCTACGAGCAGTACGTC. It is translated as CASSPAGFSYEQYV.

The chain carries TRBV2 and TRBJ1-1; tentatively, D is TRBD1 (5 bases). The CDR3 runs 14 residues. The ends were cut back, 6 bases at V and 5 bases at J, with 16 bases in the middle. From germline, CDR1 is SNHLY and CDR2 FYNNEI. CDR3 protein: CASRFKGPGTEAFF. Written as DNA, the CDR3 is TGTGCCAGCAGGTTTAAAGGACCAGGGACTGAAGCTTTCTTT.

This clonotype was observed a few times. The V call is TRBV6-2 or TRBV6-3, the J call TRBJ2-5; 10 bases are shared with TRBD2. There are 14 residues in the CDR3. The germline V gene encodes CDR1 MNHEY and CDR2 SVGEGT. V shed 10 bases, J shed 3 bases, and the junction held 8 bases outside the gene matches. The CDR3 loop is CAICPGLAEETQYF. In DNA form, the CDR3 reads TGTGCCATCTGCCCCGGACTAGCGGAAGAGACCCAGTACTTC.

This clonotype was detected only a few times. V is TRBV12-3 or TRBV12-4 and J is TRBJ1-4, with 7 bases identical to TRBD1. The length of the CDR3 is 14 residues. Germline trimming cut 5 bases from V and 6 bases from J; bases unmatched to any gene: 6. This CDR3 reads CASSLQGGDEKLFF. CDR3 bases: TGTGCCAGCAGTCTTCAGGGGGGGGATGAAAAACTGTTTTTT.

The rearrangement links TRBV20-1 to TRBJ2-7, with 7 bases fitting TRBD2. The germline V gene encodes CDR1 DFQATT and CDR2 SNEGSKA (reference sequence). The CDR3 covers 13 residues. V dropped 0 bases and J dropped 5; count of bases not matched to a gene: 4. CDR3 nucleotide sequence: TGCAGTGCTAGAGATGGGGGAGGGGACGAGCAGTACTTC. This translates into CSARDGGGDEQYF.

This sequence joins TRBV6-1 and TRBJ2-1; 8 bases agree with TRBD2. The CDR3 sequence is 14 residues long. V dropped 5 bases and J dropped 10; count of bases not matched to a gene: 10. CDR1 MNHNS and CDR2 SASEGT come from the germline V gene. CDR3 loop: CASSREGGGTEQFF. The CDR3 coding sequence is TGTGCCAGCAGTCGGGAGGGTGGAGGCACGGAGCAGTTCTTC.

V and J are TRBV19 and TRBJ1-4, with D hard to call. This CDR3 has 16 residues. Per the germline V gene, CDR1 is LNHDA and CDR2 is SQIVND (reference sequence). V lost 4 bases and J 0 bases, leaving 12 bases between the germline ends. The CDR3 reads CASSTLDGATNEKLFF. The CDR3 DNA sequence: TGTGCCAGTAGTACGCTAGACGGTGCAACTAATGAAAAACTGTTTTTT.

This clonotype has more than one count but fewer than ten. J is TRBJ2-1 and V is TRBV27; 8 bases match TRBD1. Germline V gene data show CDR1 as MNHEY and CDR2 as SMNVEV (reference sequence). Losses at the gene ends were 7 bases for V and 2 bases for J; bases not matched to a gene: 7. CDR3 size: 15 residues. This chain's CDR3 is CASNPDRATYNEQFF. CDR3 nucleotide sequence: TGTGCCAGCAACCCGGACAGGGCCACCTACAATGAGCAGTTCTTC.

The rearrangement links TRBV7-4 to TRBJ2-7, with TRBD2 as a possible D gene (6 bases). The germline CDR1 and CDR2 sequences are SGHVT and SQSDAQ. The V and J ends lost 3 bases and 6 bases respectively, with 9 bases between them. The CDR3 is made up of 12 amino acids. CDR3 bases: TGTGCCAGCAGCTTGGGGGGATCCGAGCAGTACGTC. Translated, it gives CASSLGGSEQYV.

This chain connects TRBV27 to TRBJ2-3; 8 nucleotides agree with TRBD1. CDR3 length: 17 amino acids. With V trimmed by 6 bases and J by 0 bases, 11 bases remained unmatched. Germline V gene data show CDR1 as MNHEY and CDR2 as SMNVEV (reference sequence). In nucleotides, the CDR3 is TGTGCCAGCAGGGGGGTTTACAGGACAGGGAGCACAGATACGCAGTATTTT. Protein product: CASRGVYRTGSTDTQYF.